A single T cell receptor beta chain is shown here with its context. The record originates from a study of blood T cell repertoires in COVID-19. About the study: Italy, Spain and the United States were the sources of the convalescent and acute COVID-19 samples.

The CDR3 length is 16 residues. The junction had 10 bases not matched to a gene; V was cut back by 5 bases and J by 4 bases. In germline, CDR1 is SNHLY, CDR2 FYNNEI. Original data processing: Reference gene primer amplification yielded estimated nucleated cell counts. Sequenced by immunoSEQ multiplex PCR; TCRdb stores in-frame clones only, minus some. From that table come the V and J calls and clone size; the DNA was used to work out D and trimming. The table lists more than 90,000 clones, 80% to 90% of them singletons. The sequenced sample was peripheral blood. This TCR was recovered from a man aged 35 to 55 with acute or convalescent COVID-19. The V gene is TRBV2, the J gene TRBJ1-3; 8 bases align to TRBD1. CDR3 residues: CASSKDRGALGNTIYF. CDR3 coding DNA: TGTGCCAGCAGTAAAGACAGGGGCGCTCTGGGAAACACCATATATTTT.